The clone carrying this T cell receptor beta chain has only a few counts. Its target is not known. The data were obtained in a study of post-analysis software for immune sequencing data. Study observations and caveats: Patients carried five TRBV segments more frequently than controls did, and TRBV5-6, TRBV5-1 and TRBV20-1 were among them. The study found significantly lower normalized Chao1 diversity in multiple sclerosis patients than in controls.

TCR beta libraries were prepared from cDNA with unique molecular identifiers. Starting from roughly 1.1 to 9.2 million T cells, the study yielded roughly 0.5 million cDNA molecules. TCRdb independently ran MiXCR on the PCR reads; one entry per CDR3 protein. Among fewer than 850,000 distinct CDR3 sequences listed, 46% were seen once. The CDR3 sequence is 17 residues long. CDR1 is DFQATT and CDR2 is SNEGSKA in the germline V gene (reference sequence). The chain combines TRBV20-1 with TRBJ2-3; perhaps TRBD2 as D (6 bases). The clonotype originates from a girl aged 10 to 17 with multiple sclerosis. Source material: blood. CDR3 bases: TGCAGAAAAGGGGTCGGGAGATCAACCTCTAGCACAGATACGCAGTATTTT. Translated: CRKGVGRSTSSTDTQYF.